This T cell receptor (beta chain) was recovered during a study of neurological immune-mediated disorders. Per sequencing run, 15-18 subjects together gave over 190 million TCR-beta sequences. TCRdb re-derived calls from the 5' RACE reads in MiXCR, one entry per CDR3 protein. Here the sample spans approximately 80,000 distinct CDR3 sequences, 5.8% being singletons. General study results and limits: Patients with HTLV-1-associated myelopathy showed the most TCR clonal expansion. Those with multiple sclerosis showed the least, falling below healthy controls.

As for time point: longitudinal time-point 2. A total of 2 million PBMCs stored at -80 degrees C provided the unsorted libraries. The germline V gene has CDR1 SGHVS and CDR2 FNYEAQ. This CDR3 region has 15 residues. Trimming took 5 bases from V and 4 from J; bases not matched to a gene: 5. Only a few counts were recorded for this clonotype. Its antigen is still unknown. The rearrangement links TRBV7-6 to TRBJ2-2; 9 bases fit TRBD2. The receptor was isolated from a woman aged 55-69 years with multiple sclerosis. Sequencing was done on a sample of PBMCs. The CDR3 DNA is TGTGCCAGCAGCCTCATAGCGGGGGCCACCGGGGAGCTGTTTTTT. Translating gives CASSLIAGATGELFF.